The present entry profiles one TCR beta chain with its context. TCRdb processed the RT-PCR reads anew with MiXCR; each CDR3 protein has one entry. The sample lists over 130,000 distinct CDR3 sequences; over 30% were seen once. These data originate in a study of patients and donors after allogeneic stem cell transplantation. Sequences were obtained from blood, either unsorted or a sorted T cell fraction (not recorded which). The receptor comes from a human donor who was either an allogeneic HSCT recipient or a stem cell or donor lymphocyte infusion donor (not recorded which). It is not recorded whose cells these are; they may come from a transplant donor.

CDR3 in DNA: TGCAGTGCTTCGACAGCTCTGGGAAACACCATATATTTT. Translated, it gives CSASTALGNTIYF. The genes are TRBV20-1 and TRBJ1-3; the D gene is possibly TRBD1 (5 bases). Germline lookup yields CDR1 DFQATT and CDR2 SNEGSKA (reference sequence). Between the trimmed V and J ends, which lost 5 bases and 4 bases, there was a span of 12 bases. The CDR3 runs to 13 residues.